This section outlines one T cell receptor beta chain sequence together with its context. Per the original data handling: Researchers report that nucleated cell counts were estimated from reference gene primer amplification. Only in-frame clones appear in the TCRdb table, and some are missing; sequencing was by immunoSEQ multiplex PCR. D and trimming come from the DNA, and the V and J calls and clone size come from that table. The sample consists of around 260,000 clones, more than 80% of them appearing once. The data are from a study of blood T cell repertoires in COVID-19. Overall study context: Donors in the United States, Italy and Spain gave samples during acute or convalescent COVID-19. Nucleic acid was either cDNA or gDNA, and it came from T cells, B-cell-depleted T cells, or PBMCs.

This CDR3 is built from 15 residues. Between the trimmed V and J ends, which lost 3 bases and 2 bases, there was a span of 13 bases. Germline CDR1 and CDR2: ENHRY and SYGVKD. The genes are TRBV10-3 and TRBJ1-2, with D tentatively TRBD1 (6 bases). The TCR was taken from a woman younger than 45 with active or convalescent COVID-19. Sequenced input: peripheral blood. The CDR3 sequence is CAISDWRTANYGYTF. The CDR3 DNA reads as TGTGCCATCAGTGATTGGAGGACAGCCAACTATGGCTACACCTTC.